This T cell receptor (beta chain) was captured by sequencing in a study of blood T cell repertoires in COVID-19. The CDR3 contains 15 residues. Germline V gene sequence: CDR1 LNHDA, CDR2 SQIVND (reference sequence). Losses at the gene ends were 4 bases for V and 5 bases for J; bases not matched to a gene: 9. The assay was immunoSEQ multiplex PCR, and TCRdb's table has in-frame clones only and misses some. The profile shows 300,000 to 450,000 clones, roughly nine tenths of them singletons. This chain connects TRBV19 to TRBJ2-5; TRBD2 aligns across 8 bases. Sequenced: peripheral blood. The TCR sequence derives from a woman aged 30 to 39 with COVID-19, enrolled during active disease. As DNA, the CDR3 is TGTGCCAGTAGTAGTGCCGGGACTAGAGGGGAGACCCAGTACTTC. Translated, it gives CASSSAGTRGETQYF. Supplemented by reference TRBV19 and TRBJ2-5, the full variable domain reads DGGITQSPKYLFRKEGQNVTLSCEQNLNHDAMYWYRQDPGQGLRLIYYSQIVNDFQKGDIAEGYSVSREKKESFPLTVTSAQKNPTAFYLCASSSAGTRGETQYFGPGTRLLVL.